Presented here are 18 T cell receptor beta chains from one specimen sequenced in a study of T cell responses to AZD1222 COVID-19 vaccine. Here immunoSEQ multiplex PCR was the method, and the copy in TCRdb shows in-frame clones only, minus some. The sample lists 17,000 or so clones; around 92% were seen once. The source material was peripheral blood, sampled 28 days after the second AZD1222 dose. The receptors come from an adult who received the AZD1222 COVID-19 vaccine.

The genes are TRBV27 and TRBJ1-2, with D possibly matching TRBD1 (5 bases). There are 16 residues in the CDR3. Germline loops: CDR1 MNHEY, CDR2 SMNVEV (reference sequence). The V end was cut by 1 base, the J end by 7 bases, with 19 bases between. The chain's CDR3 is CASSLLGDRMDLGYTF. The CDR3 DNA reads as TGTGCCAGCAGTTTATTGGGGGACCGCATGGATCTTGGCTACACCTTC.

The chain recombines TRBV4-1 with TRBJ1-3; unclear D gene. Trimming cost V 3 bases and J 4 bases, with 7 bases left between them. Germline V gene sequence: CDR1 MGHRA, CDR2 YSYEKL. The CDR3 runs to 13 residues. CDR3 sequence reads: CASSQTVGNTIYF. In nucleotides, the CDR3 is TGCGCCAGCAGCCAGACGGTGGGAAACACCATATATTTT.

The V gene is TRBV21-1, the J gene TRBJ2-7; whether TRBD2, the table's D call, matches the DNA was not checked. TRBV21-1 has pseudogene status. This CDR3 is built from 18 residues. This CDR3 is CASSYPGLAGGPVGEQYF. The CDR3, as DNA: TGTGCCAGCAGCTACCCGGGACTAGCGGGAGGGCCGGTAGGCGAGCAGTACTTC.

V gene TRBV28 combines with J gene TRBJ1-2; D not resolved. Germline V gene lookup returns CDR1 MDHEN and CDR2 SYDVKM. V was pared by 6 bases and J by 3 bases, with 14 bases between. CDR3 length equals 14 residues. The CDR3 region is CASRTPLGDYGYTF. In DNA, the CDR3 is TGTGCCAGCAGGACACCACTTGGTGACTATGGCTACACCTTC.

The V and J genes are TRBV29-1 and TRBJ2-3; 11 positions agree with TRBD2. With V trimmed by 6 bases and J by 6 bases, 8 bases remained unmatched. Germline lookup yields CDR1 SQVTM and CDR2 ANQGSEA. The CDR3 is 14 residues long. The CDR3 DNA reads as TGCAGCGTAGCGGGACTAGCGGTGGGGGATACGCAGTATTTT. Translation: CSVAGLAVGDTQYF.

This chain uses TRBV28 with TRBJ1-2, with 7 bases lining up with TRBD1. J was trimmed by 7 bases and V by 7 bases; bases with no gene match: 12. Germline lookup yields CDR1 MDHEN and CDR2 SYDVKM. The CDR3 runs to 14 residues. The CDR3, as DNA: TGTGCCAGCAAATCAGGGGGGGAACCCCCTGGCTACACCTTC. Its protein product is CASKSGGEPPGYTF.

This clone has a handful of counts. The rearrangement joins TRBV2 to TRBJ2-3, with D perhaps TRBD2 (6 bases). CDR3 length: 16 residues. Trimming removed 5 bases at V and 1 base at J, with 16 bases between. Germline assignment: CDR1 SNHLY and CDR2 FYNNEI. Here the CDR3 reads CASSRDSGLGTDTQYF. The CDR3 DNA follows: TGTGCCAGCAGTCGGGACTCAGGCCTTGGCACAGATACGCAGTATTTT.

The chain employs TRBV10-1 and TRBJ2-5; 8 nucleotides line up with TRBD2. Per germline, CDR1 WNHNN and CDR2 SYGVQD (reference sequence). V dropped 5 bases and J dropped 2; count of bases not matched to a gene: 1. This CDR3 contains 13 residues. The CDR3 DNA sequence: TGCGCCAGCAGTCGGGGGGGGCAAGAGACCCAGTACTTC. The encoded protein is CASSRGGQETQYF.

This chain joins TRBV5-1 and TRBJ2-5, with 13 nucleotides matching TRBD2. The junction had 5 bases not matched to a gene; V was cut back by 4 bases and J by 5 bases. Germline CDR1 and CDR2: SGHRS and YFSETQ. The CDR3 totals 15 residues. The CDR3 loop is CASSQGTSGTETQYF. CDR3 nucleotide sequence: TGCGCCAGCAGCCAAGGGACTAGCGGGACTGAGACCCAGTACTTC.

This clone was seen only once. The rearrangement links TRBV7-8 to TRBJ2-2; tentative D call: TRBD2 (5 bases). CDR1 SGHVS and CDR2 FQNEAQ come from the germline V gene. The CDR3 is made up of 16 amino acids. Deletions cut 2 bases from V and 4 bases from J, with 14 bases between. This CDR3 is CASSLSRTAPTGELFF. CDR3 nucleotide sequence: TGTGCCAGCAGCTTATCCAGGACTGCCCCCACCGGGGAGCTGTTTTTT.

This chain uses TRBV6-1 with TRBJ1-1; 9 bases agree with TRBD1. With 2 bases clipped from V and 1 base from J, the junction kept 2 bases outside the gene matches. CDR3 length equals 15 residues. From germline, CDR1 is MNHNS and CDR2 SASEGT. CDR3 coding DNA: TGTGCCAGCAGTGAAAGGGACAGGGCGAACACTGAAGCTTTCTTT. Its translation is CASSERDRANTEAFF.

The chain links TRBV6-5 to TRBJ1-5, with 9 bases identical to TRBD1. V lost 7 bases to trimming and J lost 1 base; unmatched junction nucleotides: 5. This CDR3 contains 15 residues. Germline-derived CDR1 and CDR2 are MNHEY and SVGAGI. The CDR3 sequence is CASTGTGRSNQPQHF. The CDR3 nucleotides are TGTGCCAGCACCGGGACAGGGCGAAGCAATCAGCCCCAGCATTTT.

The chain links TRBV2 to TRBJ1-4, with D uncertain. The CDR3 consists of 15 residues. From germline, CDR1 is SNHLY and CDR2 FYNNEI. The V gene lost 0 bases and the J gene lost 4 bases, with 9 bases spanning the gap. CDR3 sequence: CASSEASQVNEKLFF. Here the CDR3 DNA reads TGTGCCAGCAGTGAAGCCAGCCAAGTTAATGAAAAACTGTTTTTT.

This chain connects TRBV19 to TRBJ1-2, with 9 bases that match TRBD1. This CDR3 comprises 14 residues. Germline V gives CDR1 LNHDA, CDR2 SQIVND (reference sequence). Trimming at V came to 7 bases and at J to 14 bases, leaving 17 bases not matched to a gene. CDR3: CASTTRGQGVYRTF. The CDR3 bases are TGTGCCAGTACCACCCGGGGACAGGGTGTATATAGGACCTTC.

This clone was detected once. V gene TRBV6-1 combines with J gene TRBJ1-6; perhaps TRBD1 as D (6 bases). Deletions cut 3 bases from V and 10 bases from J, with 7 bases between. The length of the CDR3 is 12 residues. CDR1 MNHNS and CDR2 SASEGT come from the germline V gene. The CDR3 loop reads CASSDRGSPLHF. The CDR3 coding sequence is TGTGCCAGCAGTGACAGGGGCTCACCCCTCCACTTT.

The rearrangement uses TRBV5-6 and TRBJ2-2, with D hard to call. CDR1 is SGHDT and CDR2 is YYEEEE in the germline V gene. The CDR3 extends over 14 amino acids. The V end was cut by 2 bases, the J end by 1 base, with 6 bases between. CDR3 in amino acids: CASSLSGNTGELFF. In DNA form, the CDR3 reads TGTGCCAGCAGCTTATCAGGGAACACCGGGGAGCTGTTTTTT.

The CDR3 bases are TGTGCCAGCAGCACTATCCGGGACAGGGGGATGAACACTGAAGCTTTCTTT. Translation gives CASSTIRDRGMNTEAFF. The V and J genes are TRBV7-9 and TRBJ1-1, with TRBD1 matching 11 bases. CDR3 length: 17 amino acids. CDR1 is SEHNR, CDR2 FQNEAQ, per germline (reference sequence). J was trimmed by 0 bases and V by 5 bases; bases with no gene match: 8.

The CDR3 nucleotides are TGTGCCAGCAGCTTGTCTACGGAACAAGAGACCCAGTACTTC. Protein product: CASSLSTEQETQYF. This chain links TRBV7-9 with TRBJ2-5; D unclear. The CDR3 extends over 14 amino acids. Trimming left V 3 bases short and J 2 bases short, with 10 bases between. Germline CDR1 and CDR2: SEHNR and FQNEAQ (reference sequence).